Each of the 24 T cell receptor beta chains below was sequenced from the same sample in a study of shared clonotypes between healthy human individuals. Naive-designated CD8 cells lacked CD45RO, were positively enriched for CCR7, and omitted terminally differentiated effector memory CD45RA+ cells. Here immunoSEQ multiplex PCR was the method, and the copy in TCRdb shows in-frame clones only, minus some. The sample shows roughly 850,000 clones, approximately 97% of them seen only once. Sequencing used naive CD8+ T cells sorted from blood. The receptor set was obtained from a man younger than 45 in good health.

This chain links TRBV11-2 with TRBJ1-1; D not resolved. The ends were cut back, 1 base at V and 7 bases at J, with 4 bases in the middle. Germline CDR1 reads SGHAT; CDR2 reads FQNNGV. The CDR3 contains 11 residues. CDR3 nucleotide sequence: TGTGCCAGCAGCTTAGGGTTTGAAGCTTTCTTT. Translated: CASSLGFEAFF.

The V gene is TRBV18, the J gene TRBJ2-1, with D perhaps TRBD2 (5 bases). CDR1 is KGHSH, CDR2 LQKENI, per germline. The CDR3 extends over 15 amino acids. With 3 bases removed from V and 6 bases from J, the gap between germline ends came to 15 bases. Written as DNA, the CDR3 is TGTGCCAGCTCACCCCCGAGGGCCCTTCGCAATGAGCAGTTCTTC. As protein: CASSPPRALRNEQFF.

As DNA, the CDR3 is TGTGCCAGTAGTGTACGGGGCCGATACGAGCAGTACTTC. Residues: CASSVRGRYEQYF. The chain couples TRBV19 to TRBJ2-7, with D perhaps given as TRBD1 or TRBD2 (5 bases each). V lost 5 bases and J 4 bases, leaving 12 bases between the germline ends. Germline-derived CDR1 and CDR2 are LNHDA and SQIVND (reference sequence). CDR3 length equals 13 residues.

V and J are TRBV25-1 and TRBJ2-1; 13 nucleotides line up with TRBD2. Germline V gives CDR1 MGHDK, CDR2 SYGVNS. With 3 bases clipped from V and 3 bases from J, the junction kept 5 bases outside the gene matches. The CDR3 extends over 17 amino acids. The CDR3 here is CASSDYGLAGDYNEQFF. The CDR3 DNA reads as TGTGCCAGCAGTGATTACGGACTAGCGGGAGACTACAATGAGCAGTTCTTC.

The chain couples TRBV27 to TRBJ2-7, with D uncertain. V was shortened by 3 bases and J by 1 base, with 19 bases between the two germline ends. Germline V lookup: CDR1 MNHEY, CDR2 SMNVEV (reference sequence). The CDR3 has 17 amino acids. Written as DNA, the CDR3 is TGTGCCAGCAGTTTGCGAGGCGAGACACCAAGGTCCTACGAGCAGTACTTC. The encoded protein is CASSLRGETPRSYEQYF.

V is TRBV11-2 and J is TRBJ2-1, with 7 bases that match TRBD1. J was trimmed by 6 bases and V by 3 bases; bases with no gene match: 5. Germline V gives CDR1 SGHAT, CDR2 FQNNGV. The CDR3 is 14 residues long. The CDR3 spells CASSLRGLGNEQFF. CDR3 DNA: TGTGCCAGCAGCTTGAGGGGGCTGGGCAATGAGCAGTTCTTC. The complete variable domain, with remaining parts taken from reference TRBV11-2 and TRBJ2-1, reads EAGVAQSPRYKIIEKRQSVAFWCNPISGHATLYWYQQILGQGPKLLIQFQNNGVVDDSQLPKDRFSAERLKGVDSTLKIQPAKLEDSAVYLCASSLRGLGNEQFFGPGTRLTVL.

This clone was observed a single time. The chain is built from TRBV5-1 and TRBJ2-3; 11 bases are shared with TRBD2. CDR3 length: 15 residues. CDR1 and CDR2 from the germline V gene are SGHRS and YFSETQ. J lost 4 bases, V lost 0 bases, and 1 base had no gene match. The CDR3, as DNA: TGCGCCAGCAGCTTGGGACTAGCGGGACCAGATACGCAGTATTTT. It specifies CASSLGLAGPDTQYF.

The chain uses TRBV7-6 and TRBJ1-1; TRBD1 matches 9 bases. Germline lookup yields CDR1 SGHVS and CDR2 FNYEAQ. V was clipped by 5 bases and J by 1 base; unmatched bases: 5. The CDR3 loop spans 15 amino acids. The CDR3 protein is CASSQYRGPNTEAFF. In DNA form, the CDR3 reads TGTGCCAGCAGCCAATACAGGGGGCCGAACACTGAAGCTTTCTTT. Together with reference TRBV7-6 and TRBJ1-1, the CDR3 gives the full variable domain: GAGVSQSPRYKVTKRGQDVALRCDPISGHVSLYWYRQALGQGPEFLTYFNYEAQQDKSGLPNDRFSAERPEGSISTLTIQRTEQRDSAMYRCASSQYRGPNTEAFFGQGTRLTVV.

This sequence joins TRBV7-9 and TRBJ2-7, with TRBD2 matching over 7 bases. The CDR3 sequence is 15 residues long. The germline gives CDR1 SEHNR, CDR2 FQNEAQ (reference sequence). V trimming: 5 bases; J trimming: 3 bases; junction bases outside the gene matches: 10. The CDR3 DNA reads TGTGCCAGCAGCCAGGGAGGGCTTGGGGGCTACGAGCAGTACTTC. Its protein product is CASSQGGLGGYEQYF.

The genes are TRBV6-1 and TRBJ2-1; D may be TRBD1 or TRBD2 (5 bases each). Germline V lookup: CDR1 MNHNS, CDR2 SASEGT. The CDR3 loop spans 13 amino acids. With 3 bases removed from V and 8 bases from J, the gap between germline ends came to 11 bases. As DNA, the CDR3 is TGTGCCAGCAGTGATGGGGGTTTCGATGAGCAGTTCTTC. Translating it yields CASSDGGFDEQFF.

The rearrangement links TRBV27 to TRBJ1-4, with 7 bases identical to TRBD1. The CDR3 extends over 14 amino acids. Trimming took 4 bases from V and 6 from J; bases not matched to a gene: 5. CDR1 and CDR2 from the germline V gene are MNHEY and SMNVEV (reference sequence). CDR3 in amino acids: CASSSQGVYEKLFF. For the CDR3, the DNA is TGTGCCAGCAGTTCGCAGGGGGTCTATGAAAAACTGTTTTTT.

This chain uses TRBV2 with TRBJ2-7; 11 bases line up with TRBD2. The V segment lost 4 bases and the J segment 2 bases; nucleotides outside the gene matches: 13. Germline CDR1 is SNHLY and CDR2 is FYNNEI. The CDR3 extends over 18 amino acids. The CDR3: CASSGELAGASLTYEQYF. The CDR3, as DNA: TGTGCCAGCAGTGGGGAACTAGCGGGAGCCTCATTAACCTACGAGCAGTACTTC. Together with reference TRBV2 and TRBJ2-7, the CDR3 gives the full variable domain: EPEVTQTPSHQVTQMGQEVILRCVPISNHLYFYWYRQILGQKVEFLVSFYNNEISEKSEIFDDQFSVERPDGSNFTLKIRSTKLEDSAMYFCASSGELAGASLTYEQYFGPGTRLTVT.

The J gene is TRBJ2-1, the V gene TRBV7-9; 8 bases match TRBD2. Germline values: CDR1 SEHNR, CDR2 FQNEAQ (reference sequence). The CDR3 is 12 residues long. V trimming: 8 bases; J trimming: 6 bases; junction bases outside the gene matches: 3. CDR3 DNA: TGTGCCAGCCGACTAGCGCTCAATGAGCAGTTCTTC. Amino acids: CASRLALNEQFF.

J is TRBJ2-1 and V is TRBV7-7, with D hard to call. Trimming pared 1 base from V and 4 bases from J, leaving 8 bases between. The CDR3 covers 14 residues. Germline CDR1 is SSHAT and CDR2 is FNYEAQ (reference sequence). CDR3 sequence (DNA): TGTGCCAGCAGCTTAGAAATGGGGTACAATGAGCAGTTCTTC. This codes for CASSLEMGYNEQFF.

The rearrangement joins TRBV7-9 to TRBJ2-1, with 16 positions matching TRBD2. With V trimmed by 5 bases and J by 8 bases, 3 bases remained unmatched. The CDR3 consists of 15 residues. CDR1 and CDR2 from the germline V gene are SEHNR and FQNEAQ (reference sequence). CDR3 DNA: TGTGCCAGCAGCAGGGGACTAGCGGGAGGGGATGAGCAGTTCTTC. It is translated as CASSRGLAGGDEQFF.

Worth noting for this clone: Other DNA sequences in this sample translate to the same CDR3. The CDR3 protein is CASSLSAPYEQYF. Written as DNA, the CDR3 is TGCGCCAGCAGCTTGTCGGCACCCTACGAGCAGTACTTC. V is TRBV5-1 and J is TRBJ2-7; D call uncertain. Germline V gene data show CDR1 as SGHRS and CDR2 as YFSETQ. The ends were cut back, 1 base at V and 2 bases at J, with 7 bases in the middle. The CDR3 is 13 amino acids.

CDR3 loop: CASSQATRGAPDLDTQYF. The CDR3 nucleotides read TGCGCCAGCAGCCAAGCGACAAGGGGGGCACCAGATTTAGATACGCAGTATTTT. The chain combines TRBV4-1 with TRBJ2-3, with D perhaps given as TRBD1 or TRBD2 (6 bases each). The length of the CDR3 is 18 residues. V lost 1 base to trimming and J lost 5 bases, with 22 bases between them. From germline, CDR1 is MGHRA and CDR2 YSYEKL.

The chain carries TRBV27 and TRBJ1-5, with D tentatively TRBD1 (5 bases). CDR1 MNHEY and CDR2 SMNVEV come from the germline V gene (reference sequence). The CDR3 is 14 residues long. Trimming removed 6 bases at V and 6 bases at J, with 15 bases between. Here the CDR3 DNA reads TGTGCCAGCAGCCGAGGACAAACCGCTCAGCCCCAGCATTTT. Translating it yields CASSRGQTAQPQHF.

The gene calls are TRBV5-1 and TRBJ2-3; 11 nucleotides line up with TRBD2. This CDR3 has 16 residues. V lost 4 bases, J lost 1 base, and 5 bases stayed unmatched. Germline V lookup: CDR1 SGHRS, CDR2 YFSETQ. CDR3 sequence: CASSLLTSGGTDTQYF. The CDR3 nucleotides are TGCGCCAGCAGCCTTCTGACTAGCGGGGGCACAGATACGCAGTATTTT.

The rearrangement uses TRBV9 and TRBJ1-1; no reliable D call. The CDR3 has 15 residues. Germline CDR1 is SGDLS and CDR2 is YYNGEE. With 2 bases removed from V and 7 bases from J, the gap between germline ends came to 18 bases. The CDR3 loop reads CASSVTRNRAGEAFF. The DNA for the CDR3 is TGTGCCAGCAGCGTTACGAGGAACCGGGCCGGTGAAGCTTTCTTT.

The rearrangement links TRBV25-1 to TRBJ1-1; possible D gene TRBD1, 6 bases. The CDR3 runs 11 residues. Looked up from germline, CDR1 is MGHDK and CDR2 is SYGVNS. V was cut by 2 bases and J by 8 bases, with 6 bases left in between. This chain's CDR3 is CASSETGEAFF. In DNA form, the CDR3 reads TGTGCCAGCAGTGAAACAGGGGAAGCTTTCTTT.

The V call is TRBV13, the J call TRBJ2-1; TRBD2 is a possible D gene (6 bases). Germline V gene lookup returns CDR1 PRHDT and CDR2 FYEKMQ (reference sequence). The CDR3 is 14 amino acids. V lost 5 bases and J lost 9, with 17 bases in between. The CDR3 region is CASSQGGVAVEQFF. The CDR3 DNA reads as TGTGCCAGCAGCCAAGGCGGGGTAGCCGTTGAGCAGTTCTTC.

The chain joins TRBV9 to TRBJ2-5; tentative D call: TRBD2 (6 bases). The germline V gene encodes CDR1 SGDLS and CDR2 YYNGEE. Between the trimmed V and J ends, which lost 1 base and 4 bases, there was a span of 14 bases. The CDR3 runs 15 residues. This chain's CDR3 is CASSVTAGIGETQYF. As DNA, the CDR3 is TGTGCCAGCAGCGTAACGGCGGGAATAGGAGAGACCCAGTACTTC.

The chain uses TRBV7-3 and TRBJ2-7; 7 nucleotides match TRBD1. The J segment lost 2 bases and the V segment lost 1 base, leaving 11 bases of the junction unmatched. The CDR3 totals 17 residues. The germline gives CDR1 SGHTA, CDR2 FQGTGA. The CDR3 is CASSLISYTDRAYEQYF. The CDR3 DNA sequence: TGTGCCAGCAGCTTAATCTCCTATACCGACAGGGCCTACGAGCAGTACTTC.